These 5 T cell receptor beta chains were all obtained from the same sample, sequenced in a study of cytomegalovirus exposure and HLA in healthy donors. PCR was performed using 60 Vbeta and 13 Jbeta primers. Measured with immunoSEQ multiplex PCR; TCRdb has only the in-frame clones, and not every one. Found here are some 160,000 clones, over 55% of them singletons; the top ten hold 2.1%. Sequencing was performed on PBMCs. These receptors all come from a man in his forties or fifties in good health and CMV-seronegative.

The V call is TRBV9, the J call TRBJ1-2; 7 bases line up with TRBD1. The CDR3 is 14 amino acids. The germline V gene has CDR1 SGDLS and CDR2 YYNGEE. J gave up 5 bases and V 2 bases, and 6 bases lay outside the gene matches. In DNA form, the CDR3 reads TGTGCCAGCAGCGTCAACAGGGGTCGGTATGGCTACACCTTC. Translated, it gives CASSVNRGRYGYTF.

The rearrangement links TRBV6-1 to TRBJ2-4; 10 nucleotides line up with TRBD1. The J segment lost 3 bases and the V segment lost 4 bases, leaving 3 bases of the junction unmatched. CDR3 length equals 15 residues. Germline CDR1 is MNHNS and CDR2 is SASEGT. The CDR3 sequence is CASSGGQGVKNIQYF. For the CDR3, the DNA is TGTGCCAGCAGTGGTGGACAGGGGGTCAAAAACATTCAGTACTTC.

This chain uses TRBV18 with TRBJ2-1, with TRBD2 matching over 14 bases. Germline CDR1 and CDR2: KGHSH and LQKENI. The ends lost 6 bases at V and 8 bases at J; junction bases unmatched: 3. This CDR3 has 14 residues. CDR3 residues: CASSPGLAGDEQFF. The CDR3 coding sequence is TGTGCCAGCTCCCCGGGACTAGCGGGAGATGAGCAGTTCTTC.

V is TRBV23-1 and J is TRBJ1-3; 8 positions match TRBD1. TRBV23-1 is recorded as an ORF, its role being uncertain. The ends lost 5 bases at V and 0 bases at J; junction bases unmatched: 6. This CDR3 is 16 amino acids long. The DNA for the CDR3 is TGCGCCAGCAGTTGGACAGGGACCAACTCTGGAAACACCATATATTTT. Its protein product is CASSWTGTNSGNTIYF.

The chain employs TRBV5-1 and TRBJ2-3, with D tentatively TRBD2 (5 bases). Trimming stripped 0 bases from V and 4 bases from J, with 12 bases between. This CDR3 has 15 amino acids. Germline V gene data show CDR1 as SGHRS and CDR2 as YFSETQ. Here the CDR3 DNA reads TGCGCCAGCAGCTTGGTATCCACGAGGGCAGATACGCAGTATTTT. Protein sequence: CASSLVSTRADTQYF.